Given below is one T cell receptor beta chain in context. Per germline, CDR1 SGDLS and CDR2 YYNGEE. After removal of 3 bases from V and 5 bases from J, the junction contained 9 bases not matched to a gene. There are 18 residues in the CDR3. In the PCR, 60 Vbeta and 13 Jbeta primers were used. The method was immunoSEQ multiplex PCR; TCRdb's version includes in-frame clones alone and lacks a portion of them. The data contain roughly 150,000 clones, more than 80% of them seen just once; the ten biggest clones take up roughly 4%. These data belong to a study of cytomegalovirus exposure and HLA in healthy donors.

This TCR was sampled from a woman in her 40s in good health and CMV-seropositive. This chain joins TRBV9 and TRBJ2-3, with TRBD2 identical over 16 bases. Sequenced: PBMCs. The CDR3 bases are TGTGCCAGCAGCGAGGGAGGGGGACTAGCGGGGGGGGGAGATACGCAGTATTTT. Amino acids: CASSEGGGLAGGGDTQYF.